These 30 T cell receptor beta chains share one sample of origin, sequenced in a study of cytomegalovirus exposure and HLA in healthy donors. It was with 60 Vbeta and 13 Jbeta primers that the PCR ran. TCRdb's table, derived via immunoSEQ multiplex PCR, lists solely in-frame clones and lacks some. This sample has roughly 250,000 clones, with 80% found just once. The sequenced sample was PBMCs. The source is a girl aged 2 to 10 in good health and CMV-seronegative.

The V call is TRBV7-3, the J call TRBJ2-7; 11 bases line up with TRBD1. This CDR3 region has 15 residues. Germline assignment: CDR1 SGHTA and CDR2 FQGTGA. The ends lost 2 bases at V and 2 bases at J; junction bases unmatched: 2. CDR3 bases: TGTGCCAGCAGCTTAGGGACAGGGGGACCCTACGAGCAGTACTTC. Its protein is CASSLGTGGPYEQYF.

The chain couples TRBV29-1 to TRBJ1-4, with TRBD1 matching 7 bases. The CDR3 sequence is 14 residues long. V shed 4 bases, J shed 7 bases, and the junction held 9 bases outside the gene matches. Germline assignment: CDR1 SQVTM and CDR2 ANQGSEA. This CDR3 is CSVATDRRLEKLFF. In nucleotides, the CDR3 is TGCAGCGTTGCTACGGACAGGCGACTTGAAAAACTGTTTTTT. Looking up the rest from reference TRBV29-1 and TRBJ1-4 gives the full variable domain: SAVISQKPSRDICQRGTSLTIQCQVDSQVTMMFWYRQQPGQSLTLIATANQGSEATYESGFVIDKFPISRPNLTFSTLTVSNMSPEDSSIYLCSVATDRRLEKLFFGSGTQLSVL.

CDR3 DNA sequence: TGTGCCAGCAGCTTGCACTCTGGAAACACCATATATTTT. This codes for CASSLHSGNTIYF. The V call is TRBV5-4, the J call TRBJ1-3, with D uncertain. CDR3 length: 13 residues. Between the trimmed V and J ends, which lost 1 base and 0 bases, there was a span of 2 bases. Germline V gene lookup returns CDR1 SGHNT and CDR2 YYREEE (reference sequence).

This chain connects TRBV5-4 to TRBJ1-1; D call uncertain. V was cut by 4 bases and J by 12 bases, with 13 bases left in between. The CDR3 spans 11 residues. Germline assignment: CDR1 SGHNT and CDR2 YYREEE (reference sequence). The CDR3 spells CASSLGLESFF. DNA of the CDR3: TGTGCCAGCAGCCTGGGCCTTGAGTCTTTCTTT. Full variable domain (rest looked up from reference TRBV5-4 and TRBJ1-1): ETGVTQSPTHLIKTRGQQVTLRCSSQSGHNTVSWYQQALGQGPQFIFQYYREEENGRGNFPPRFSGLQFPNYSSELNVNALELDDSALYLCASSLGLESFFGQGTRLTVV.

This chain links TRBV10-3 with TRBJ2-2; 8 nucleotides align to TRBD2. This CDR3 is 14 amino acids long. Germline values: CDR1 ENHRY, CDR2 SYGVKD. J was trimmed by 7 bases and V by 4 bases; bases with no gene match: 5. The CDR3 region has the DNA TGTGCCATCAGTGTTCGGGAGGGAATCGGGGAGCTGTTTTTT. It encodes CAISVREGIGELFF.

This clone has a handful of counts. This chain links TRBV19 with TRBJ2-1; 13 nucleotides line up with TRBD2. The CDR3 length is 16 residues. Germline CDR1 and CDR2: LNHDA and SQIVND (reference sequence). Unmatched junction bases numbered 2, after V lost 4 bases and J lost 2 bases. The CDR3 sequence: CASSRGLAGPYNEQFF. DNA for the CDR3: TGTGCCAGTAGTAGGGGACTAGCGGGGCCCTACAATGAGCAGTTCTTC.

The chain couples TRBV5-4 to TRBJ2-3; a possible D gene is TRBD2 (6 bases). Germline lookup yields CDR1 SGHNT and CDR2 YYREEE (reference sequence). The length of the CDR3 is 16 residues. Trimming cost V 5 bases and J 0 bases, with 16 bases left between them. The DNA of the CDR3 is TGTGCCAGCAGAGCCGGGACTTCCGCTAGCACAGATACGCAGTATTTT. It specifies CASRAGTSASTDTQYF.

The chain uses TRBV29-1 and TRBJ2-7; tentatively, D is TRBD1 (6 bases). Trimming stripped 2 bases from V and 1 base from J, with 27 bases between. This CDR3 region has 19 residues. Germline V gene lookup returns CDR1 SQVTM and CDR2 ANQGSEA. CDR3: CSVEMTRDIGSYLSYEQYF. In nucleotides, the CDR3 is TGCAGCGTTGAAATGACTCGGGACATAGGCTCCTACCTATCCTACGAGCAGTACTTC.

The chain combines TRBV5-1 with TRBJ1-1; no firm D call. The V end was cut by 5 bases, the J end by 5 bases, with 16 bases between. The CDR3 runs to 14 residues. Per germline, CDR1 SGHRS and CDR2 YFSETQ. CDR3 sequence: CASRFTQSGTEAFF. CDR3 DNA sequence: TGCGCCAGCAGGTTTACTCAGTCGGGAACTGAAGCTTTCTTT.

The V and J genes are TRBV2 and TRBJ1-1; TRBD1 matches at 8 bases. V was clipped by 6 bases and J by 1 base; unmatched bases: 7. CDR1 SNHLY and CDR2 FYNNEI come from the germline V gene. This CDR3 region has 15 residues. This CDR3 reads CASRLEGTGNTEAFF. The CDR3 nucleotides are TGTGCCAGCAGACTCGAAGGGACAGGGAACACTGAAGCTTTCTTT.

The V gene is TRBV11-2, the J gene TRBJ2-7, with 7 bases lining up with TRBD2. The CDR3 contains 14 residues. With 7 bases clipped from V and 2 bases from J, the junction kept 8 bases outside the gene matches. Germline values: CDR1 SGHAT, CDR2 FQNNGV. The CDR3 DNA sequence: TGTGCCAGCACCCCCGGGGGGATTCCCTACGAGCAGTACTTC. It encodes CASTPGGIPYEQYF. Full variable domain (missing parts from reference TRBV11-2 and TRBJ2-7): EAGVAQSPRYKIIEKRQSVAFWCNPISGHATLYWYQQILGQGPKLLIQFQNNGVVDDSQLPKDRFSAERLKGVDSTLKIQPAKLEDSAVYLCASTPGGIPYEQYFGPGTRLTVT.

V gene TRBV7-6 combines with J gene TRBJ2-1; 9 bases map to TRBD2. J was trimmed by 6 bases and V by 2 bases; bases with no gene match: 5. Germline-derived CDR1 and CDR2 are SGHVS and FNYEAQ. This CDR3 has 15 residues. The CDR3 DNA sequence: TGTGCCAGCAGCTTACTCCTAGCGGGAAGCAATGAGCAGTTCTTC. It is translated as CASSLLLAGSNEQFF. The full variable domain, with the rest looked up from reference TRBV7-6 and TRBJ2-1, is GAGVSQSPRYKVTKRGQDVALRCDPISGHVSLYWYRQALGQGPEFLTYFNYEAQQDKSGLPNDRFSAERPEGSISTLTIQRTEQRDSAMYRCASSLLLAGSNEQFFGPGTRLTVL.

V gene TRBV6-1 combines with J gene TRBJ1-1; D is uncertain. V was pared by 2 bases and J by 3 bases, with 7 bases between. The V gene's germline CDR1 is MNHNS and CDR2 SASEGT. This CDR3 has 13 amino acids. CDR3 region: CASSERVDTEAFF. The CDR3 bases are TGTGCCAGCAGTGAACGAGTAGACACTGAAGCTTTCTTT.

This chain connects TRBV6-5 to TRBJ2-1; 8 bases agree with TRBD2. Germline CDR1 is MNHEY and CDR2 is SVGAGI. The CDR3 totals 15 residues. V was clipped by 6 bases and J by 3 bases; unmatched bases: 7. The CDR3 loop is CASRTSGGFYNEQFF. CDR3 DNA: TGTGCCAGCAGAACCTCGGGGGGGTTCTACAATGAGCAGTTCTTC.

The chain joins TRBV7-2 to TRBJ2-5; 7 bases are a match to TRBD2. The ends lost 5 bases at V and 14 bases at J; junction bases unmatched: 8. The CDR3 has 11 residues. Germline CDR1 SGHTA, CDR2 FQGNSA. CDR3 protein: CASSLGLSDYF. DNA of the CDR3: TGTGCCAGCAGCCTGGGACTATCGGATTACTTC.

The rearrangement joins TRBV7-8 to TRBJ2-2, with TRBD2 matching 7 bases. Unmatched junction bases numbered 5, after V lost 0 bases and J lost 4 bases. From germline, CDR1 is SGHVS and CDR2 FQNEAQ. CDR3 size: 16 residues. CDR3 DNA: TGTGCCAGCAGCTTAGCGGGACCGGGGGGCACCGGGGAGCTGTTTTTT. Translating it yields CASSLAGPGGTGELFF.

J is TRBJ1-5 and V is TRBV4-1; TRBD1 agrees at 12 bases. CDR1 is MGHRA, CDR2 YSYEKL, per germline. V lost 5 bases and J lost 2; bases outside the gene matches: 16. This CDR3 region has 20 residues. The CDR3 DNA sequence: TGCGCCAGCAGCTCCGAACATCCGGGACAGGGGGCTTTCGGCAATCAGCCCCAGCATTTT. Amino acid sequence: CASSSEHPGQGAFGNQPQHF.

The chain links TRBV7-8 to TRBJ1-5; 7 positions match TRBD1. Trimming took 8 bases from V and 4 from J; bases not matched to a gene: 20. Looked up from germline, CDR1 is SGHVS and CDR2 is FQNEAQ. The CDR3 totals 18 residues. CDR3 sequence: CASGFEVGGGDDNQPQHF. CDR3 in DNA: TGTGCCAGCGGATTCGAAGTAGGGGGCGGTGACGATAATCAGCCCCAGCATTTT.

This clone was counted between two and nine times. The chain recombines TRBV27 with TRBJ2-1; possible D gene TRBD2, 5 bases. The CDR3 extends over 14 amino acids. Between the trimmed V and J ends, which lost 8 bases and 0 bases, there was a span of 11 bases. Germline CDR1 and CDR2: MNHEY and SMNVEV (reference sequence). CDR3 DNA: TGTGCCAGCGCGCCGGGGATCTCCTACAATGAGCAGTTCTTC. The encoded protein is CASAPGISYNEQFF.

This clone was counted once. The chain is built from TRBV9 and TRBJ1-3; D not resolved. Trimming left V 3 bases short and J 3 bases short, with 10 bases between. Germline CDR1 reads SGDLS; CDR2 reads YYNGEE. This CDR3 comprises 14 residues. CDR3 in DNA: TGTGCCAGCAGCGCAGACACCATTGGAAACACCATATATTTT. Residues: CASSADTIGNTIYF.

V and J are TRBV28 and TRBJ2-7, with TRBD2 matching 8 bases. CDR1 MDHEN and CDR2 SYDVKM come from the germline V gene. Trimming removed 5 bases from V and 4 bases from J; junction bases left unmatched: 13. The CDR3 spans 16 residues. The CDR3 DNA reads as TGTGCCAGCAGTCCCCTAACCGAGCGGGGGAGTTACGAGCAGTACTTC. It codes for CASSPLTERGSYEQYF. Full variable domain (remainder filled in from reference TRBV28 and TRBJ2-7): DVKVTQSSRYLVKRTGEKVFLECVQDMDHENMFWYRQDPGLGLRLIYFSYDVKMKEKGDIPEGYSVSREKKERFSLILESASTNQTSMYLCASSPLTERGSYEQYFGPGTRLTVT.

This clone came up a few times. This chain connects TRBV28 to TRBJ2-7; 10 bases align to TRBD1. This CDR3 contains 15 residues. The V and J ends lost 3 bases and 2 bases, in that order; junction bases with no gene match: 4. Germline CDR1 and CDR2: MDHEN and SYDVKM. The chain's CDR3 is CASSLIGTGAYEQYF. CDR3 in DNA: TGTGCCAGCAGTTTGATCGGGACAGGGGCCTACGAGCAGTACTTC.

The V call is TRBV19, the J call TRBJ1-1; no clear D gene. Trimming pared 3 bases from V and 4 bases from J, leaving 15 bases between. The germline CDR1 and CDR2 sequences are LNHDA and SQIVND (reference sequence). CDR3 length: 15 amino acids. CDR3 sequence reads: CASSIGWATRTEAFF. The CDR3 bases are TGTGCCAGTAGTATCGGATGGGCCACCCGCACTGAAGCTTTCTTT.

This chain links TRBV9 with TRBJ1-2, with TRBD1 as a possible D gene (5 bases). This CDR3 has 16 amino acids. Deletions cut 3 bases from V and 7 bases from J, with 22 bases between. The V gene's germline CDR1 is SGDLS and CDR2 YYNGEE. The CDR3 DNA reads as TGTGCCAGCAGCGCGGTCGTGGGGGACTCTTTCTCTGGCTACACCTTC. It translates to CASSAVVGDSFSGYTF.

The chain uses TRBV5-4 and TRBJ2-1, with 15 bases identical to TRBD2. From germline, CDR1 is SGHNT and CDR2 YYREEE (reference sequence). The CDR3 is 18 amino acids. V trimming: 0 bases; J trimming: 6 bases; junction bases outside the gene matches: 7. The CDR3 bases are TGTGCCAGCAGCTTGGGGACTAGCGGGGGGGCCAGGGTCAATGAGCAGTTCTTC. Translated, it gives CASSLGTSGGARVNEQFF.

V gene TRBV10-3 combines with J gene TRBJ2-3, with 8 bases that match TRBD2. The CDR3 is 18 amino acids. Germline V gene sequence: CDR1 ENHRY, CDR2 SYGVKD. V trimming: 0 bases; J trimming: 5 bases; junction bases outside the gene matches: 13. The CDR3 nucleotides are TGTGCCATCAGTGAGTCGAACGCGGGGGGTTCCTCTCGAGATACGCAGTATTTT. Translated, it gives CAISESNAGGSSRDTQYF.

CDR3 sequence: CASSSGTGEGNTIYF. The CDR3 bases are TGTGCCAGCAGCTCAGGGACAGGGGAGGGAAACACCATATATTTT. The chain recombines TRBV7-8 with TRBJ1-3; 10 nucleotides match TRBD1. The CDR3 spans 15 residues. The V segment lost 4 bases and the J segment 4 bases; nucleotides outside the gene matches: 4. Germline V gene data show CDR1 as SGHVS and CDR2 as FQNEAQ. The full variable domain, rest sourced from reference TRBV7-8 and TRBJ1-3, is GAGVSQSPRYKVAKRGQDVALRCDPISGHVSLFWYQQALGQGPEFLTYFQNEAQLDKSGLPSDRFFAERPEGSVSTLKIQRTQQEDSAVYLCASSSGTGEGNTIYFGEGSWLTVV.

The chain carries TRBV19 and TRBJ2-3, with TRBD2 matching 10 bases. Germline V gives CDR1 LNHDA, CDR2 SQIVND (reference sequence). V dropped 5 bases and J dropped 0; count of bases not matched to a gene: 5. The CDR3 spans 16 residues. CDR3 nucleotides: TGTGCCAGTAGTTTACCTAGCGGGAGAAGCACAGATACGCAGTATTTT. Translating gives CASSLPSGRSTDTQYF. Variable domain in full (rest from reference TRBV19 and TRBJ2-3): DGGITQSPKYLFRKEGQNVTLSCEQNLNHDAMYWYRQDPGQGLRLIYYSQIVNDFQKGDIAEGYSVSREKKESFPLTVTSAQKNPTAFYLCASSLPSGRSTDTQYFGPGTRLTVL.

This chain uses TRBV7-3 with TRBJ2-1, with D perhaps matching TRBD2 (6 bases). V lost 5 bases and J 8 bases, leaving 13 bases between the germline ends. The CDR3 has 13 residues. The V gene's germline CDR1 is SGHTA and CDR2 FQGTGA. The DNA for the CDR3 is TGTGCCAGCAGCATACTAGCCGCGCATGAGCAGTTCTTC. Translation: CASSILAAHEQFF.

V and J are TRBV7-9 and TRBJ2-3; 7 bases fit TRBD2. With V trimmed by 6 bases and J by 0 bases, 18 bases remained unmatched. Germline V lookup: CDR1 SEHNR, CDR2 FQNEAQ (reference sequence). The CDR3 extends over 19 amino acids. The CDR3: CASSFTSEPLFLSTDTQYF. CDR3 nucleotide sequence: TGTGCCAGCAGTTTCACTAGCGAGCCCCTTTTTTTGAGCACAGATACGCAGTATTTT.